These 20 T cell receptor beta chains were all obtained from the same sample, sequenced in a study of a mutant IDH1 vaccine in newly diagnosed glioma. Time point specified: week 5, during vaccination. With topical imiquimod, each dose of the vaccine consisted of 300 ug of mutant IDH1 20-mer peptide. Profiling relied on immunoSEQ multiplex PCR, and the TCRdb table lists in-frame clones only, not all of them. This sample yields tens of thousands of clones, of which about 85% are seen a single time; less than 3.5% belongs to the top ten. Their recognized antigens are unknown. Material: peripheral blood mononuclear cells (PBMCs), obtained from a glioma patient whose treatment included an IDH1 peptide vaccine. These receptors were obtained from a woman aged 40-49 years with glioma. Some clones in this sample may be carry-over from other donors' samples.

The J gene is TRBJ1-6, the V gene TRBV25-1; TRBD1 is a possible D gene (5 bases). The CDR3 runs 13 residues. Germline V CDR1 and CDR2: MGHDK, SYGVNS. Trimming removed 5 bases from V and 7 bases from J, with 9 bases in between. Here the CDR3 DNA reads TGTGCCAGCAGTTGGGACCCAAATTCACCCCTCCACTTT. Protein product: CASSWDPNSPLHF.

The chain links TRBV7-9 to TRBJ2-5, with D perhaps matching TRBD2 (6 bases). Between the trimmed V and J ends, which lost 8 bases and 4 bases, there was a span of 8 bases. The CDR3 loop spans 11 amino acids. CDR1 is SEHNR and CDR2 is FQNEAQ in the germline V gene (reference sequence). The CDR3 DNA reads TGTGCCAGCGGGGAGGCAGAGACCCAGTACTTC. It translates to CASGEAETQYF.

The chain uses TRBV28 and TRBJ2-1, with a possible D match to TRBD2 (6 bases). CDR1 MDHEN and CDR2 SYDVKM come from the germline V gene. Trimming took 4 bases from V and 0 from J, leaving 13 bases between them. This CDR3 has 16 residues. The CDR3: CASSSPRGSSYNEQFF. The CDR3 nucleotides read TGTGCCAGCAGTTCCCCCCGGGGGAGCTCCTACAATGAGCAGTTCTTC. The variable domain in full, with the rest retrieved from reference TRBV28 and TRBJ2-1, is DVKVTQSSRYLVKRTGEKVFLECVQDMDHENMFWYRQDPGLGLRLIYFSYDVKMKEKGDIPEGYSVSREKKERFSLILESASTNQTSMYLCASSSPRGSSYNEQFFGPGTRLTVL.

The chain is built from TRBV29-1 and TRBJ1-2, with a tentative D call TRBD1 (5 bases). The length of the CDR3 is 16 residues. CDR1 is SQVTM and CDR2 is ANQGSEA in the germline V gene. V was pared by 2 bases and J by 8 bases, with 24 bases between. CDR3 region: CSVESGQTLTLDGYTF. In nucleotides, the CDR3 is TGCAGCGTTGAATCAGGGCAGACCCTAACTTTGGACGGCTACACCTTC. Together with reference TRBV29-1 and TRBJ1-2, the CDR3 gives the full variable domain: SAVISQKPSRDICQRGTSLTIQCQVDSQVTMMFWYRQQPGQSLTLIATANQGSEATYESGFVIDKFPISRPNLTFSTLTVSNMSPEDSSIYLCSVESGQTLTLDGYTFGSGTRLTVV.

This clone occurred a few times. The junction does not match germline at one end; this may be a read error. CDR3 nucleotides: TGTGCCACCTCAGGGGGGAATAGCAATCAGCCCCAGCATTTT. The encoded protein is CATSGGNSNQPQHF. The chain joins TRBV18 to TRBJ1-5, with TRBD1 matching over 7 bases. The CDR3 contains 14 residues. Germline V gene sequence: CDR1 KGHSH, CDR2 LQKENI.

The CDR3 nucleotides are TGCGTCGTAAGCCCACAGGGGGCGGCTAGCACAGATACGCAGTATTTT. Translated: CVVSPQGAASTDTQYF. The chain carries TRBV10-1 and TRBJ2-3, with 9 bases that match TRBD1. The germline V gene has CDR1 WNHNN and CDR2 SYGVQD (reference sequence). The CDR3 loop spans 16 amino acids.

The rearrangement joins TRBV6-5 to TRBJ1-2; TRBD1 is a possible D gene (5 bases). V was cut by 11 bases and J by 8 bases, with 18 bases left in between. CDR1 is MNHEY, CDR2 SVGAGI, per germline. CDR3 length equals 12 residues. CDR3 amino acids: CALSALRGGYTF. The CDR3 DNA follows: TGTGCCCTGTCAGCCCTTAGGGGAGGCTACACCTTC.

The chain has TRBV9 and TRBJ2-2; 7 nucleotides match TRBD2. Germline CDR1 reads SGDLS; CDR2 reads YYNGEE. The CDR3 is 18 residues long. The V gene end was trimmed by 0 bases and the J gene end by 0 bases; junction bases not matched to a gene: 8. The CDR3: CASSVVFLSGANTGELFF. CDR3 coding DNA: TGTGCCAGCAGCGTAGTTTTTTTGAGCGGGGCGAACACCGGGGAGCTGTTTTTT.

The rearrangement links TRBV2 to TRBJ2-6, with no clear D. CDR1 and CDR2 (germline): SNHLY, FYNNEI. Trimming stripped 6 bases from V and 0 bases from J, with 6 bases between. The CDR3 has 14 amino acids. DNA of the CDR3: TGTGCCAGCAGCCCAGTCTCTGGGGCCAACGTCCTGACTTTC. Protein product: CASSPVSGANVLTF.

This clone was counted only a few times. The chain uses TRBV2 and TRBJ2-7, with 10 bases lining up with TRBD2. With V trimmed by 7 bases and J by 5 bases, 5 bases remained unmatched. Germline V gives CDR1 SNHLY, CDR2 FYNNEI. The CDR3 spans 13 residues. This CDR3 is CASTTLAGDEQYF. CDR3 coding DNA: TGTGCCAGCACCACTCTAGCGGGAGACGAGCAGTACTTC.

V gene TRBV18 combines with J gene TRBJ2-5; 7 nucleotides match TRBD1. The CDR3 covers 15 residues. The junction had 8 bases not matched to a gene; V was cut back by 3 bases and J by 4 bases. Germline V lookup: CDR1 KGHSH, CDR2 LQKENI. The CDR3 sequence is CASSPQTGSRETQYF. In DNA form, the CDR3 reads TGTGCCAGCTCACCGCAGACAGGGTCGAGAGAGACCCAGTACTTC. The variable domain in full, with the rest retrieved from reference TRBV18 and TRBJ2-5, is NAGVMQNPRHLVRRRGQEARLRCSPMKGHSHVYWYRQLPEEGLKFMVYLQKENIIDESGMPKERFSAEFPKEGPSILRIQQVVRGDSAAYFCASSPQTGSRETQYFGPGTRLLVL.

The CDR3 region is CASSVSPGQGLGRVGGSYEQYF. In DNA, the CDR3 is TGTGCCAGCAGCGTATCCCCCGGACAGGGTCTAGGGCGGGTTGGCGGGTCCTACGAGCAGTACTTC. The chain is built from TRBV9 and TRBJ2-7; 8 nucleotides align to TRBD1. Looked up from germline, CDR1 is SGDLS and CDR2 is YYNGEE. V shed 1 base and J 1 base; nucleotides not matched to a gene: 25. The CDR3 extends over 22 amino acids.

The genes are TRBV4-3 and TRBJ2-3, with TRBD2 as a possible D gene (7 bases). V lost 1 base to trimming and J lost 1 base, with 15 bases between them. This CDR3 is 17 amino acids long. Germline CDR1 is LGHNA and CDR2 is YSLEER. CDR3 region: CASSQAWGEGGTDTQYF. The CDR3 DNA is TGCGCCAGCAGCCAAGCTTGGGGGGAGGGGGGCACAGATACGCAGTATTTT.

V and J are TRBV5-1 and TRBJ2-1; 12 bases line up with TRBD1. V lost 0 bases and J lost 4; bases outside the gene matches: 2. The CDR3 consists of 16 residues. The germline CDR1 and CDR2 sequences are SGHRS and YFSETQ. The chain's CDR3 is CASSLGDRGQYNEQFF. Here the CDR3 DNA reads TGCGCCAGCAGCTTGGGGGACAGGGGGCAATACAATGAGCAGTTCTTC. The whole variable domain, filled in from reference TRBV5-1 and TRBJ2-1, reads KAGVTQTPRYLIKTRGQQVTLSCSPISGHRSVSWYQQTPGQGLQFLFEYFSETQRNKGNFPGRFSGRQFSNSRSEMNVSTLELGDSALYLCASSLGDRGQYNEQFFGPGTRLTVL.

The CDR3 is CASSLELGSGTEAFF. DNA for the CDR3: TGTGCCAGCAGCTTAGAACTGGGTTCGGGCACTGAAGCTTTCTTT. The rearrangement uses TRBV7-6 and TRBJ1-1; no firm D call. The CDR3 sequence is 15 residues long. V lost 1 base and J 4 bases, leaving 13 bases between the germline ends. Germline V gives CDR1 SGHVS, CDR2 FNYEAQ.

The chain employs TRBV10-3 and TRBJ2-5; D call uncertain. Trimming stripped 4 bases from V and 0 bases from J, with 9 bases between. Germline V CDR1 and CDR2: ENHRY, SYGVKD. The CDR3 extends over 14 amino acids. The CDR3 nucleotides are TGTGCCATCAGTGGGACGCTAAACCAAGAGACCCAGTACTTC. Translated, it gives CAISGTLNQETQYF.

The chain links TRBV19 to TRBJ2-1; D is possibly TRBD2 (5 bases). V lost 7 bases to trimming and J lost 8 bases, with 15 bases between them. CDR3 length equals 13 residues. The germline V gene encodes CDR1 LNHDA and CDR2 SQIVND (reference sequence). This chain's CDR3 is CASNIPSSYEQFF. Written as DNA, the CDR3 is TGTGCCAGTAATATCCCTAGCTCCTATGAGCAGTTCTTC. The entire variable domain, with the rest obtained from reference TRBV19 and TRBJ2-1, is as follows: DGGITQSPKYLFRKEGQNVTLSCEQNLNHDAMYWYRQDPGQGLRLIYYSQIVNDFQKGDIAEGYSVSREKKESFPLTVTSAQKNPTAFYLCASNIPSSYEQFFGPGTRLTVL.

The chain combines TRBV9 with TRBJ1-2; no definite D call. Germline CDR1 and CDR2: SGDLS and YYNGEE. V lost 1 base, J lost 6 bases, and 16 bases lay in between. The CDR3 extends over 15 amino acids. DNA for the CDR3: TGTGCCAGCAGCGTACTGTCGGACGGAAGGGATGGCTACACCTTC. Its protein is CASSVLSDGRDGYTF.

CDR3 in amino acids: CASSFYFGGTGSLFSSYEQYF. The DNA of the CDR3 is TGTGCCAGCAGTTTTTATTTTGGGGGGACAGGGTCCCTCTTTTCGTCCTACGAGCAGTACTTC. The chain carries TRBV28 and TRBJ2-7, with 9 positions matching TRBD1. This CDR3 has 21 residues. After removal of 3 bases from V and 1 base from J, the junction contained 22 bases not matched to a gene. Germline assignment: CDR1 MDHEN and CDR2 SYDVKM. Combining the CDR3 with reference TRBV28 and TRBJ2-7 gives the whole variable domain DVKVTQSSRYLVKRTGEKVFLECVQDMDHENMFWYRQDPGLGLRLIYFSYDVKMKEKGDIPEGYSVSREKKERFSLILESASTNQTSMYLCASSFYFGGTGSLFSSYEQYFGPGTRLTVT.

The chain recombines TRBV5-8 with TRBJ2-1, with D possibly TRBD2 on 5 matching bases. The germline gives CDR1 SGHTS, CDR2 YDEGEE. The CDR3 runs to 16 residues. V gave up 6 bases and J gave up 5 bases, with 21 bases separating them. The CDR3 reads CASTTRKRRQDNEQFF. The CDR3 DNA reads as TGTGCCAGCACCACGAGGAAACGGAGGCAAGACAATGAGCAGTTCTTC.